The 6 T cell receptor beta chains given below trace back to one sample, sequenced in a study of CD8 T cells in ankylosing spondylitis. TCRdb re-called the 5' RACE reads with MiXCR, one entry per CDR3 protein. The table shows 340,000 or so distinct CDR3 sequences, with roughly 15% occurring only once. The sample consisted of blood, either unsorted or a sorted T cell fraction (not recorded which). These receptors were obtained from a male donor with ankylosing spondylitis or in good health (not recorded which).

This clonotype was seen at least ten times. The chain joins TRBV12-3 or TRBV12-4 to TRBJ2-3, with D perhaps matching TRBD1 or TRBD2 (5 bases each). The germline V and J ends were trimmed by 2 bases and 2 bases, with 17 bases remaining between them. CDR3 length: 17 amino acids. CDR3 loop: CASSLRSGPDNTDTQYF. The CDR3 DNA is TGTGCCAGCAGTTTAAGGTCGGGGCCCGATAACACAGATACGCAGTATTTT.

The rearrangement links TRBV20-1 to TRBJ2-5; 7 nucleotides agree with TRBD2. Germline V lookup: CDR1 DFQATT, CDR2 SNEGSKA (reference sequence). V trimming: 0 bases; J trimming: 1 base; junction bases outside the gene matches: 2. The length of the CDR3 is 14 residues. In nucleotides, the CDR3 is TGCAGTGCTAGAGACTCGGGGGGCCAAGAGACCCAGTACTTC. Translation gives CSARDSGGQETQYF.

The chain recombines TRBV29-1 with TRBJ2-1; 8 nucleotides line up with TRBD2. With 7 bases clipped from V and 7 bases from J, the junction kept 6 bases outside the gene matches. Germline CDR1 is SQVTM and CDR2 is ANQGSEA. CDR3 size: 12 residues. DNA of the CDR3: TGCAGCGGAACCGGGACTAGTAATGAGCAGTTCTTC. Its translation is CSGTGTSNEQFF.

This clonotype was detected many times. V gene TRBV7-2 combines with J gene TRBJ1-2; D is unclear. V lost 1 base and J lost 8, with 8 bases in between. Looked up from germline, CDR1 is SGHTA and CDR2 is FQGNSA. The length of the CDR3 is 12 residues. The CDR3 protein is CASSLGRQGYTF. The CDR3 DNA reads TGTGCCAGCAGCTTAGGAAGGCAGGGCTACACCTTC.

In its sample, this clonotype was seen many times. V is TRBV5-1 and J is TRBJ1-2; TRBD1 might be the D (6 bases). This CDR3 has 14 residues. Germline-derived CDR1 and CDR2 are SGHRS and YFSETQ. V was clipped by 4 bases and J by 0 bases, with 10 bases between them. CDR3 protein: CASSQRQANYGYTF. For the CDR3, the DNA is TGCGCCAGCAGCCAAAGACAGGCTAACTATGGCTACACCTTC.

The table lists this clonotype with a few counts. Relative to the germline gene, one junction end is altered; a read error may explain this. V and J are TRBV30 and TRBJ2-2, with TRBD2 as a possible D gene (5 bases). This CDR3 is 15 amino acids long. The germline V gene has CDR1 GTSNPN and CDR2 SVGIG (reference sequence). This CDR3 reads CAWSPRGAYTAELFF. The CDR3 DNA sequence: TGTGCCTGGAGCCCTCGGGGAGCCTACACCGCGGAGCTGTTTTTT. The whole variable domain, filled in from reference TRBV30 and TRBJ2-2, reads SQTIHQWPATLVQPVGSPLSLECTVEGTSNPNLYWYRQAAGRGLQLLFYSVGIGQISSEVPQNLSASRPQDRQFILSSKKLLLSDSGFYLCAWSPRGAYTAELFFGEGSRLTVL.